This T cell receptor (beta chain) derives from a study of blood T cells in healthy people across ages (dated by TCRdb to between 2015 and 2016). Some background on the complete study: In model experiments, template switching captured roughly one uniquely barcoded TCR beta cDNA molecule for every two T cells. The study measured age-related changes in TCR beta repertoire diversity using deep sequencing normalized with unique cDNA molecular identifiers. Donors of different ages were randomly distributed across sequencing lanes to avoid experimental bias. Donors were grouped into four age groups: young (average 16 years), middle-aged (39), aged (around 56) and long-lived (around 80). The study analyzed two additional independent replicas of 1 million unique cDNA reads from the same blood draw for two donors, one aged 18 to 30 and one aged 80 or older.

The method was 5' RACE. The sequencer listed for this sample is Illumina HiSeq 2500. A second about 7 to 12 cycle PCR used a sample-barcoded 5' primer and a J-beta primer mix. A unique molecular identifier was introduced onto each TCR beta cDNA molecule by a template-switch 5' adaptor carrying 12 random nucleotides. Each sample yielded at least 3 million CDR3-containing paired-end reads. First-strand cDNA was synthesized from all RNA with the Mint cDNA synthesis kit, primed by a TRBC-specific oligonucleotide. Following uracil-DNA glycosylase treatment, all cDNA underwent a first 18-cycle PCR with the universal primers M1SS and BC2_uni_R. Concerning the study's data processing: For normalization, 1 million high-quality reads were randomly selected from each sample, with every read carrying a distinct molecular identifier. Reads sharing molecular identifiers were discarded rather than binned into consensus sequences. CDR3 identification, clonotype clustering and error correction used MiTCR with a Q25 quality threshold and the strictest error-elimination algorithm. A nonparametric unseen species model with Euler transformation was used to estimate a lower bound on total TCR beta diversity. Using fastp at Q25 and MiXCR, TCRdb reprocessed the public reads and kept productive beta chains. A single entry per CDR3 protein holds the most common genes and DNA from its merged rows. TCRdb's processing, not the study's, gives the V and J calls here. This sample gives about 1.1 million distinct CDR3 sequences in total; more than 30% of them show up just once. Clones ranked in the top ten supply over 10% of the sample.

Results and caveats for the whole study, not just this receptor: Donor CMV infection status was unknown, potentially confounding age-related changes in expanded clonotypes. The long-lived group showed more naive CD4+ T cells, fewer expanded clones and increased TCR diversity than the aged group, suggesting age selection. Observed TCR beta diversity per million T cells fell roughly linearly with age, and a significant reduction was already apparent by age roughly 40. Estimates of total diversity based on one million sequenced T cells were regarded as lower bounds and as underestimates. Bulk unsorted PBMC profiling prevented conclusive comparison of naive and antigen-experienced compartments. Observed TCR beta diversity correlated strongly with the percentage of naive T cells measured by flow cytometry.

Note on this clonotype: Its recognized antigen is unknown. There are no base qualities to consult, and no much larger clone falls within one base.

The junction shows trimming of 1 base on V and 2 bases on J, and the gene matches do not reach 2 bases of it. The germline V gene provides CDR1 LGHNA and CDR2 YSLEER. The CDR3 has 15 amino acids, counting the end cysteine and phenylalanine. Only the CDR3 portion is preserved as DNA: 45 bases, with reading frame beginning at the first base. The donors were some 36 Caucasian individuals from Russia, aged roughly 6 to 100 years, who were systemically healthy. Each donor gave 8 to 10 milliliters of peripheral blood, collected into EDTA-treated Vacutainer tubes. Ficoll-Paque density-gradient centrifugation was used to isolate PBMCs, with at least 7 million per sample. Trizol reagent was used to extract total RNA from PBMCs, with at least 5 micrograms per sample. For every donor, an aliquot of PBMCs went through flow cytometry to measure the percentages of naive CD45RAhigh/CD27high T cells.

The receptor's source is a man aged 18 to 29 in good health. Sequencing input: blood. The sequence joins TRBV4-3 to TRBJ2-1; 7 bases in between match TRBD1. The nucleotide sequence reads TGCGCCAGCAGCCAAGTTGGGACAGCCTACAATGAGCAGTTCTTC. It encodes CASSQVGTAYNEQFF.